A selection of T cell receptor beta chains follows, all from one sample in a study of blood T cells in healthy people across ages. Each CDR3 protein is one row after TCRdb ran MiXCR on the 5' RACE reads. In the table there are approximately 1,000,000 distinct CDR3 sequences, under 55% of which are singletons. The sequencing sample was made of blood. The source of these receptors is a woman aged 55 to 70 in good health. Each CDR3 is given with its conserved first and last residue. Each record gives: CDR3 protein, CDR3 DNA, V gene, clone size, J gene, CDR3 length, D gene. A D gene is named only where the DNA matches it firmly. Rows may omit the clone size; those that give it use once, few, many or a size class.

CDR3: CASSLRSKRVVEQYF
DNA: TGTGCCAGCAGCCTGCGATCGAAAAGGGTTGTCGAGCAGTACTTC
V: TRBV13
size: -
J: TRBJ2-7
length: 15
D: -

CDR3: CASSLRKHRGAGYEQYF
DNA: TGTGCCAGCAGTTTAAGGAAGCATAGGGGGGCTGGCTACGAGCAGTACTTC
V: TRBV12-3/TRBV12-4
size: -
J: TRBJ2-7
length: 17
D: -

CDR3: CASTSPGLALTGDSPLHF
DNA: TGTGCCAGCACCAGCCCTGGACTAGCGCTAACGGGCGATTCACCCCTCCACTTT
V: TRBV12-3/TRBV12-4
size: -
J: TRBJ1-6
length: 18
D: -

CDR3: CASSSETREQYF
DNA: TGTGCCAGCTCATCCGAGACTCGCGAGCAGTACTTC
V: TRBV18
size: -
J: TRBJ2-7
length: 12
D: -

CDR3: CASSDLGEYGYTF
DNA: TGTGCCAGCAGTGATCTGGGCGAGTATGGCTACACCTTC
V: TRBV25-1
size: few
J: TRBJ1-2
length: 13
D: -

CDR3: CSVPVLDRTYNEQFF
DNA: TGCAGCGTCCCCGTCCTCGACAGGACCTACAATGAGCAGTTCTTC
V: TRBV29-1
size: -
J: TRBJ2-1
length: 15
D: -

CDR3: CSTTGTSGREETQYF
DNA: TGCAGTACCACAGGGACTAGCGGGAGGGAAGAGACCCAGTACTTC
V: TRBV20-1
size: few
J: TRBJ2-5
length: 15
D: TRBD2

CDR3: CASSGPDEKLFF
DNA: TGTGCCAGCAGCGGCCCCGACGAAAAACTGTTTTTT
V: TRBV6-5
size: few
J: TRBJ1-4
length: 12
D: -

CDR3: CATSIRYPTNEKLFF
DNA: TGTGCCACCAGCATTAGGTACCCAACTAATGAAAAACTGTTTTTT
V: TRBV15
size: -
J: TRBJ1-4
length: 15
D: -

CDR3: CASNRKQGVLPNEQYF
DNA: TGCGCCAGCAACAGGAAACAGGGGGTTCTCCCTAACGAGCAGTACTTC
V: TRBV5-1
size: -
J: TRBJ2-7
length: 16
D: TRBD1

CDR3: CASGQGYEQYF
DNA: TGTGCCAGCGGACAGGGTTACGAGCAGTACTTC
V: TRBV27
size: many
J: TRBJ2-7
length: 11
D: TRBD1

CDR3: CASSSGGKAHGYTF
DNA: TGTGCCAGCAGTTCAGGTGGGAAGGCTCATGGCTACACCTTC
V: TRBV27
size: few
J: TRBJ1-2
length: 14
D: -

CDR3: CSTSIGPHSTDTQYF
DNA: TGCAGCACCTCTATCGGGCCCCATAGCACAGATACGCAGTATTTT
V: TRBV29-1
size: -
J: TRBJ2-3
length: 15
D: -

CDR3: CASIGPAGGPYEQYF
DNA: TGTGCCAGCATAGGTCCAGCGGGAGGTCCCTACGAGCAGTACTTC
V: TRBV28
size: few
J: TRBJ2-7
length: 15
D: TRBD2

CDR3: CASRGWREGRFF
DNA: TGTGCCAGCAGGGGGTGGCGGGAGGGCCGGTTCTTC
V: TRBV12-3/TRBV12-4
size: -
J: TRBJ2-1
length: 12
D: TRBD2

CDR3: CASRNGWGDTEAFF
DNA: TGTGCCAGCAGAAACGGGTGGGGGGACACTGAAGCTTTCTTT
V: TRBV25-1
size: -
J: TRBJ1-1
length: 14
D: -

CDR3: CASSLYGANYGQYF
DNA: TGTGCCAGCAGTTTGTATGGAGCGAACTACGGGCAGTACTTC
V: TRBV12-3/TRBV12-4
size: -
J: TRBJ2-5
length: 14
D: -

CDR3: CASSPVAGRFEKLFF
DNA: TGTGCCAGCTCACCAGTCGCAGGTCGGTTTGAAAAACTGTTTTTT
V: TRBV18
size: -
J: TRBJ1-4
length: 15
D: -

CDR3: CASSPTSGEQFF
DNA: TGTGCCAGCAGCCCGACTAGCGGTGAGCAGTTCTTC
V: TRBV14
size: -
J: TRBJ2-1
length: 12
D: TRBD2

CDR3: CASSLTSVGGQQPQHF
DNA: TGTGCCAGTAGTTTGACCTCGGTGGGGGGTCAACAGCCCCAGCATTTT
V: TRBV27
size: few
J: TRBJ1-5
length: 16
D: -

CDR3: CASSRRVSEQFF
DNA: TGTGCCAGCAGCCGCCGAGTTTCCGAGCAGTTCTTC
V: TRBV14
size: -
J: TRBJ2-1
length: 12
D: -